The source of this TCR beta chain is a study of T-cell memory formation after mild COVID-19. Study summary: Largely donor-specific TCR clusters were found. Study-wide results and limits: Clones shrinking between day 15 and 85 showed a balanced CD4/CD8 split, and those that grew later tilted toward CD4+. Cross-reactive memory apparently joined, as some responding clones appeared in pre-infection memory.

Constant-segment primers served in 5'RACE that generated TCR alpha and TCR beta cDNA libraries bearing sample barcodes and UMIs. TCRdb called the 5' RACE reads again in MiXCR, with one record for every CDR3 protein. The profile shows some 440,000 distinct CDR3 sequences, roughly 23% of them singletons. This clonotype was observed a few times. What it recognizes is unknown. Germline values: CDR1 SGHTA, CDR2 FQGTGA. The V end lost 2 bases, the J end lost 5 bases, and 8 bases lay between the germline ends. CDR3 length: 13 residues. The rearrangement links TRBV7-3 to TRBJ2-3; D not resolved. Sequencing used PBMCs or a T cell subset sorted from them (not recorded which). The sequence came from an adult woman who had mild COVID-19 (a few samples of this study predate the infection). Cell type and time point are not known. CDR3: CASSLVGLDTQYF. The CDR3 nucleotides read TGTGCCAGCAGCTTAGTGGGGTTAGATACGCAGTATTTT.